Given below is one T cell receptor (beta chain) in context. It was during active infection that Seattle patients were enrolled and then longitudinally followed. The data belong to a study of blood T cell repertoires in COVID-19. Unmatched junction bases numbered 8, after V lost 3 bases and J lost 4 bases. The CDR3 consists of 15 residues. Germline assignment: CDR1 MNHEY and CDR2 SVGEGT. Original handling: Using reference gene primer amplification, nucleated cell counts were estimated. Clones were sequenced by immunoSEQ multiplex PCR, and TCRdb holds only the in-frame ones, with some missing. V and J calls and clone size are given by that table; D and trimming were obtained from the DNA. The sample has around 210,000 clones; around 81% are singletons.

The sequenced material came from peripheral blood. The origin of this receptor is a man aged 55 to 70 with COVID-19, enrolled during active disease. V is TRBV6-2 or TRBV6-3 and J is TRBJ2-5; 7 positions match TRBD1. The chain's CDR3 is CASSYPDREVETQYF. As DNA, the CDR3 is TGTGCCAGCAGTTATCCCGACAGGGAAGTAGAGACCCAGTACTTC.